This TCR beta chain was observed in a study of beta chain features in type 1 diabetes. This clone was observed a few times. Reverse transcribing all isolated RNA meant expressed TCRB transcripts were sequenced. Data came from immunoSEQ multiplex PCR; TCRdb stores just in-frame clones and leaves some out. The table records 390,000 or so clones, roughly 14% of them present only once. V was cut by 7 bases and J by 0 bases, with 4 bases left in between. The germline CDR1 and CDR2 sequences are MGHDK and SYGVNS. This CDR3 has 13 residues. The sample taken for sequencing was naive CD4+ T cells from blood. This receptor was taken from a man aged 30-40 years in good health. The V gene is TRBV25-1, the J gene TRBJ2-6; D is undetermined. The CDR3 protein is CASKLSGANVLTF. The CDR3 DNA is TGTGCCAGCAAGCTCTCTGGGGCCAACGTCCTGACTTTC.